This record concerns one T cell receptor (beta chain) sequence. This specimen comes from a study of blood T cell repertoires in COVID-19. Study in general: Samples representing acute and convalescent COVID-19 were sourced from the United States, Italy and Spain. The cDNA or gDNA used as material had been derived from T cells, B-cell-depleted T cells, or PBMCs.

In the study's own analysis: Estimation of nucleated cell counts was performed using reference gene primer amplification. Data came from immunoSEQ multiplex PCR; TCRdb stores just in-frame clones and leaves some out. The DNA was the basis for D and trimming; V, J and clone size are from that table. The sample shows about 200,000 clones, approximately 91% of them seen only once. This CDR3 region has 24 residues. V was pared by 1 base and J by 2 bases, with 30 bases of the junction left unmatched. In germline, CDR1 is LGHDT, CDR2 YNNKEL (reference sequence). This receptor was taken from a man aged 18 to 35 with active or convalescent COVID-19. This chain connects TRBV3-1 (or the pseudogene TRBV3-2) to TRBJ2-5, with 8 bases aligning to TRBD2. Sample: peripheral blood. The CDR3 bases are TGTGCCAGCAGCCAAGTTCCCCCCTCGGGTCGGGGGGGCATTAAGCGACTACCTCAAGAGACCCAGTACTTC. It translates to CASSQVPPSGRGGIKRLPQETQYF.